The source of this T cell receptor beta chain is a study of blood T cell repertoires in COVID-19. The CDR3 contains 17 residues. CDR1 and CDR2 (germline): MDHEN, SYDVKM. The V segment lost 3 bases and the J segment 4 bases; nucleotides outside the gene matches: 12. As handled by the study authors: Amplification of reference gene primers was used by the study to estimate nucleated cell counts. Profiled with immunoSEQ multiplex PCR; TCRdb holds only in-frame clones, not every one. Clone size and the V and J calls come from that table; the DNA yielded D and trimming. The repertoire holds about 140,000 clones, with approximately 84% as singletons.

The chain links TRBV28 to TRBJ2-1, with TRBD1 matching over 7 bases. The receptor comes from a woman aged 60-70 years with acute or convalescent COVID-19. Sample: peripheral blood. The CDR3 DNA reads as TGTGCCAGCAGTTTCCCCATGACAGGGCCCCTTTACAATGAGCAGTTCTTC. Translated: CASSFPMTGPLYNEQFF.